This T cell receptor beta chain stems from a study of spatial heterogeneity in lung cancer. This clonotype was counted many times. Time point meaning: sample taken at primary tumor resection. No cell sorting; template was whole RNA from tumor, lung tissue or PBMC. Donors were around 70 untreated early-stage non-small cell lung cancer patients. A single record per CDR3 protein comes from TCRdb applying MiXCR to the 5' RACE reads. The sample yields about 40,000 distinct CDR3 sequences, less than 5.5% seen once. V dropped 6 bases and J dropped 5 bases, with 9 bases sitting between them. This CDR3 has 12 amino acids.

Source: PBMCs, taken at surgery. This rearrangement joins TRBV12-3 or TRBV12-4 to TRBJ2-3; D not certain. This receptor was taken from a female donor with early-stage non-small cell lung cancer. For the CDR3, the DNA is TGTGCCAGCAGCCGAGCCGGAGATACGCAGTATTTT. Translation gives CASSRAGDTQYF.